A selection of T cell receptor beta chains follows, all from one sample in a study of T cell changes during pregnancy in multiple sclerosis. Generated by immunoSEQ multiplex PCR, the TCRdb table keeps only in-frame clones and is missing some. Of approximately 63,000 clones detected, 93% appear once; the ten largest clones hold more than 2%. Material: CD8+ T cells from peripheral blood mononuclear cells, obtained in the third trimester of pregnancy. These receptors came from a female donor with multiple sclerosis, enrolled in a pregnancy study. Both conserved end residues are part of each CDR3. D genes are given only for firm matches. A clone size is listed for some rows: how often the clone was seen (once, few, many), or a class if it is expanded.

>NA|TRBJ2-3|TRBV11-2|NA
CASSFGGSTDTQYF
TGTGCCAGCAGCTTTGGCGGAAGCACAGATACGCAGTATTTT
>NA|TRBJ1-4|TRBV29-1|NA
CSVERWSGRTNEKLFF
TGCAGCGTTGAAAGGTGGTCAGGGAGGACTAATGAAAAACTGTTTTTT
>NA|TRBJ2-7|TRBV5-1|NA
CASSLARAGYEQYF
TGCGCCAGCAGCTTGGCCAGGGCAGGGTACGAGCAGTACTTC
>NA|TRBJ2-7|TRBV5-1|NA
CASSLVGYEQYF
TGCGCCAGCAGCTTGGTCGGGTACGAGCAGTACTTC
>TRBD2|TRBJ2-7|TRBV28|NA
CASSLPGGYEQYF
TGTGCCAGCAGTTTACCGGGAGGGTACGAGCAGTACTTC
>TRBD1|TRBJ1-2|TRBV29-1|NA
CSVDPDRGNYGYTF
TGCAGCGTTGATCCGGACAGGGGTAACTATGGCTACACCTTC
>NA|TRBJ1-4|TRBV4-1|NA
CASSQDPGQNEKLFF
TGCGCCAGCAGCCAAGATCCAGGACAGAATGAAAAACTGTTTTTT
>TRBD1|TRBJ2-7|TRBV23-1|NA
CASSRGQNPRVYEQYF
TGCGCCAGCAGTAGGGGACAGAACCCTAGGGTCTACGAGCAGTACTTC
>NA|TRBJ2-7|TRBV19|NA
CAYMPGIHEQYF
TGTGCCTACATGCCCGGGATCCACGAGCAGTACTTC
>NA|TRBJ2-1|TRBV4-1|NA
CASSQAGEQFF
TGCGCCAGCAGCCAAGCGGGTGAGCAGTTCTTC
>TRBD2|TRBJ2-7|TRBV27|few
CASSGTSGELLEQYF
TGTGCCAGCAGCGGGACTAGCGGGGAACTACTGGAGCAGTACTTC
>TRBD1|TRBJ1-1|TRBV7-9|NA
CASSSTGFMNTEAFF
TGTGCCAGCAGCTCGACAGGGTTCATGAACACTGAAGCTTTCTTT
>NA|TRBJ2-5|TRBV28|once
CASRMLTPTGTQYF
TGTGCCAGCCGTATGTTGACCCCCACAGGGACCCAGTACTTC
>NA|TRBJ2-7|TRBV27|NA
CASSLVGGKSEQYF
TGTGCCAGCAGTTTAGTGGGGGGTAAGTCCGAGCAGTACTTC
>TRBD1|TRBJ2-5|TRBV30|NA
CAWRETGEETQYF
TGTGCCTGGAGGGAGACAGGGGAAGAGACCCAGTACTTC
>NA|TRBJ1-2|TRBV28|NA
CASSLGQSFGGYTF
TGTGCCAGCAGTTTAGGGCAGTCCTTCGGTGGCTACACCTTC
>NA|TRBJ1-1|TRBV6-5|NA
CASAGENTEAFF
TGTGCCAGCGCCGGGGAGAACACTGAAGCTTTCTTT
>NA|TRBJ2-2|TRBV27|NA
CASGTGGVGTGELFF
TGTGCCAGCGGTACAGGGGGGGTAGGTACCGGGGAGCTGTTTTTT
>NA|TRBJ2-3|TRBV6-5|once
CASSYGTSNTDTQYF
TGTGCCAGCAGTTACGGAACTAGCAACACAGATACGCAGTATTTT
>TRBD1|TRBJ1-5|TRBV27|NA
CASSLVRGTNQPQHF
TGTGCCAGCAGTTTAGTCAGGGGGACCAATCAGCCCCAGCATTTT
>NA|TRBJ2-3|TRBV9|NA
CASSYSSTDTQYF
TGTGCCAGCAGCTACTCTAGCACAGATACGCAGTATTTT
>TRBD1|TRBJ1-2|TRBV27|once
CASRQGARYGYTF
TGTGCCAGCAGACAGGGGGCGAGGTATGGCTACACCTTC
>NA|TRBJ2-7|TRBV19|NA
CASSMWYWGEKSSYEQYF
TGTGCCAGTAGTATGTGGTACTGGGGGGAAAAGAGCTCCTACGAGCAGTACTTC
>TRBD1|TRBJ2-7|TRBV27|NA
CASSLMTGGHEQYF
TGTGCCAGCAGTTTAATGACAGGGGGGCACGAGCAGTACTTC
>NA|TRBJ2-7|TRBV7-8|NA
CASRDPAGGSYEQYF
TGTGCCAGCAGGGATCCGGCAGGGGGGTCCTACGAGCAGTACTTC
>TRBD1|TRBJ2-6|TRBV4-3|NA
CASSQDPGGGANVLTF
TGCGCCAGCAGCCAAGATCCAGGGGGCGGGGCCAACGTCCTGACTTTC
>TRBD1|TRBJ2-2|TRBV11-3|NA
CASADRVTGELFF
TGTGCCAGCGCCGACAGGGTCACCGGGGAGCTGTTTTTT
>TRBD1|TRBJ2-7|TRBV29-1|NA
CSARTGASYEQYF
TGCAGCGCGAGGACAGGAGCTTCCTACGAGCAGTACTTC
>TRBD1|TRBJ2-3|TRBV4-3|NA
CASSQDRGTGSSKDTQYF
TGCGCCAGCAGCCAAGATCGAGGGACAGGGTCTTCTAAAGATACGCAGTATTTT
>NA|TRBJ2-6|TRBV10-1|NA
CASSDGCSGANVLTF
TGCGCCAGCAGTGACGGGTGCTCTGGGGCCAACGTCCTGACTTTC
>NA|TRBJ1-2|TRBV28|NA
CASSTYRFLFNGYTF
TGTGCCAGCAGTACCTACAGGTTCCTGTTCAACGGCTACACCTTC
>TRBD1|TRBJ2-4|TRBV27|NA
CASSTTRTGGGIQYF
TGTGCCAGCAGTACGACCCGGACAGGGGGAGGCATTCAGTACTTC
>NA|TRBJ2-7|TRBV27|NA
CASSLFGGSDYEQYF
TGTGCCAGCAGTTTATTTGGCGGGTCTGACTACGAGCAGTACTTC
>NA|TRBJ1-2|TRBV6-4|NA
CASSEGRYPYGYTF
TGTGCCAGCAGTGAGGGGCGTTATCCCTATGGCTACACCTTC